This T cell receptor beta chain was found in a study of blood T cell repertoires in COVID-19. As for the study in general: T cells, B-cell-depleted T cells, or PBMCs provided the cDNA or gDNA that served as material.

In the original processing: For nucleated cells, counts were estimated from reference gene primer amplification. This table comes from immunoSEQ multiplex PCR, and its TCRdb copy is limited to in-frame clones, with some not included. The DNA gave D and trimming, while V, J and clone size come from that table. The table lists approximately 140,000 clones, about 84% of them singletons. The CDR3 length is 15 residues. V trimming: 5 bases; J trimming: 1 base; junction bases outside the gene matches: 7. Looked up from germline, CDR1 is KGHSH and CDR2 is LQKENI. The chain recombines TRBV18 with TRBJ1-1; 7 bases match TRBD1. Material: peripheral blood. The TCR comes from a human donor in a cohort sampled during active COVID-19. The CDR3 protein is CASSWDRPTNTEAFF. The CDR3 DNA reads TGTGCCAGCTCATGGGACAGACCTACGAACACTGAAGCTTTCTTT.